The 28 T cell receptor beta chains in this list originate from one sample, sequenced in a study of blood T cell repertoires in COVID-19. Repertoires were generated with immunoSEQ multiplex PCR, while TCRdb's copy carries only in-frame clones and drops some. The sample lists roughly 160,000 clones, approximately 90% seen once, with about 2% in the top ten. The sample consisted of peripheral blood. The receptors here all came from a man aged 18 to 30 with acute or convalescent COVID-19.

The rearrangement links TRBV29-1 to TRBJ1-2; D is perhaps TRBD1 (5 bases). Germline V gene lookup returns CDR1 SQVTM and CDR2 ANQGSEA. Trimming took 7 bases from V and 10 from J, leaving 7 bases between them. The CDR3 length is 8 residues. The CDR3 coding sequence is TGCAGCGGGGGGTACTACACCTTC. This codes for CSGGYYTF.

This chain links TRBV6-5 with TRBJ1-3; 8 bases align to TRBD1. Germline V gene sequence: CDR1 MNHEY, CDR2 SVGAGI. Trimming at V came to 6 bases and at J to 4 bases, leaving 5 bases not matched to a gene. This CDR3 is 14 amino acids long. This chain's CDR3 is CASRTGAKGNTIYF. In DNA, the CDR3 is TGTGCCAGCAGGACAGGGGCTAAAGGAAACACCATATATTTT.

The chain has TRBV2 and TRBJ2-5; 11 bases agree with TRBD2. The CDR3 runs to 17 residues. The V gene's germline CDR1 is SNHLY and CDR2 FYNNEI. Unmatched junction bases numbered 11, after V lost 4 bases and J lost 4 bases. The CDR3: CASSAQTSGTPRETQYF. In DNA, the CDR3 is TGTGCCAGCAGTGCACAGACTAGCGGGACCCCCCGAGAGACCCAGTACTTC.

The gene calls are TRBV3-1 (or the pseudogene TRBV3-2) and TRBJ1-2; D call uncertain. The germline V gene has CDR1 LGHDT and CDR2 YNNKEL (reference sequence). This CDR3 region has 18 residues. V shed 1 base and J shed 0 bases, with 18 bases lying between them. The CDR3 here is CASSQAPSTPGPNYGYTF. In DNA form, the CDR3 reads TGTGCCAGCAGCCAAGCCCCCAGTACCCCGGGTCCTAACTATGGCTACACCTTC.

The chain links TRBV9 to TRBJ1-5; D is unclear. Germline values: CDR1 SGDLS, CDR2 YYNGEE. Deletions cut 4 bases from V and 7 bases from J, with 18 bases between. CDR3 length: 15 residues. CDR3 in DNA: TGTGCCAGCAGCCCCGGGGAGGGAAGGCGACAGCCCCAGCATTTT. This translates into CASSPGEGRRQPQHF.

The chain uses TRBV7-9 and TRBJ1-2; D gene unclear. This CDR3 has 14 amino acids. The ends were cut back, 3 bases at V and 8 bases at J, with 16 bases in the middle. The germline gives CDR1 SEHNR, CDR2 FQNEAQ (reference sequence). In DNA form, the CDR3 reads TGTGCCAGCAGCTTGGCCAGGCACCCTGACGGCTACACCTTC. It codes for CASSLARHPDGYTF. The full variable domain, with the rest looked up from reference TRBV7-9 and TRBJ1-2, is DTGVSQNPRHKITKRGQNVTFRCDPISEHNRLYWYRQTLGQGPEFLTYFQNEAQLEKSRLLSDRFSAERPKGSFSTLEIQRTEQGDSAMYLCASSLARHPDGYTFGSGTRLTVV.

This rearrangement joins TRBV2 to TRBJ2-2, with TRBD2 matching over 13 bases. This CDR3 contains 19 residues. Germline V CDR1 and CDR2: SNHLY, FYNNEI. V shed 4 bases and J 2 bases; nucleotides not matched to a gene: 10. For the CDR3, the DNA is TGTGCCAGCAGTGGAACTCGGGGACTAGCGGGGCTAAACACCGGGGAGCTGTTTTTT. Protein sequence: CASSGTRGLAGLNTGELFF.

A single count supports this clone. The chain uses TRBV29-1 and TRBJ1-1; 10 bases map to TRBD1. The CDR3 has 15 residues. Germline V gene lookup returns CDR1 SQVTM and CDR2 ANQGSEA. V lost 6 bases to trimming and J lost 1 base; unmatched junction nucleotides: 8. For the CDR3, the DNA is TGCAGCGTGGGGACAGGGGCAGGGCGGAACACTGAAGCTTTCTTT. Translating it yields CSVGTGAGRNTEAFF.

The V call is TRBV6-5, the J call TRBJ1-1, with D maybe TRBD1 (5 bases). V lost 2 bases and J lost 1, with 8 bases in between. The CDR3 length is 14 residues. Germline V gene sequence: CDR1 MNHEY, CDR2 SVGAGI. CDR3 loop: CASSYHTGNTEAFF. As DNA, the CDR3 is TGTGCCAGCAGTTACCATACAGGGAACACTGAAGCTTTCTTT.

The chain is built from TRBV6-1 and TRBJ1-2; perhaps TRBD1 as D (6 bases). CDR1 MNHNS and CDR2 SASEGT come from the germline V gene. This CDR3 spans 13 amino acids. Trimming left V 2 bases short and J 7 bases short, with 11 bases between. The CDR3 here is CASSELGARGYTF. DNA of the CDR3: TGTGCCAGCAGTGAACTGGGGGCGCGTGGCTACACCTTC.

This chain joins TRBV15 and TRBJ1-2, with TRBD1 as a possible D gene (5 bases). CDR3 length: 16 residues. Germline values: CDR1 LNHNV, CDR2 YYDKDF (reference sequence). V lost 0 bases to trimming and J lost 1 base, with 12 bases between them. CDR3 residues: CATSRDRDTHNYGYTF. CDR3 nucleotide sequence: TGTGCCACCAGCAGAGACAGGGATACCCATAACTATGGCTACACCTTC. Drawing the rest from reference TRBV15 and TRBJ1-2, the complete variable domain is DAMVIQNPRYQVTQFGKPVTLSCSQTLNHNVMYWYQQKSSQAPKLLFHYYDKDFNNEADTPDNFQSRRPNTSFCFLDIRSPGLGDTAMYLCATSRDRDTHNYGYTFGSGTRLTVV.

This chain links TRBV6-1 with TRBJ2-1; D perhaps matches TRBD2 (5 bases). The CDR3 length is 17 residues. With 2 bases removed from V and 0 bases from J, the gap between germline ends came to 14 bases. Germline V gives CDR1 MNHNS, CDR2 SASEGT. The CDR3 DNA reads as TGTGCCAGCAGTGAAATCGGGGTGTCCGGCTCCTACAATGAGCAGTTCTTC. Translated, it gives CASSEIGVSGSYNEQFF.

The V and J genes are TRBV28 and TRBJ2-1; 13 bases match TRBD2. The CDR3 covers 16 residues. The germline CDR1 and CDR2 sequences are MDHEN and SYDVKM. V shed 4 bases and J 5 bases; nucleotides not matched to a gene: 5. In DNA form, the CDR3 reads TGTGCCAGCAGTTCCGCCGGGACTAGCGGGAACAATGAGCAGTTCTTC. Its protein product is CASSSAGTSGNNEQFF.

J is TRBJ2-5 and V is TRBV5-6; the match to TRBD1 covers 8 bases. Unmatched junction bases numbered 5, after V lost 3 bases and J lost 4 bases. This CDR3 spans 14 amino acids. The germline V gene encodes CDR1 SGHDT and CDR2 YYEEEE. This CDR3 is CASSSQGAGETQYF. The CDR3 DNA reads TGTGCCAGCAGCTCGCAGGGGGCTGGAGAGACCCAGTACTTC.

The chain uses TRBV5-1 and TRBJ1-3, with 9 bases matching TRBD1. Germline trimming cut 0 bases from V and 1 base from J; bases unmatched to any gene: 14. The CDR3 spans 20 residues. Germline V gene lookup returns CDR1 SGHRS and CDR2 YFSETQ. In DNA, the CDR3 is TGCGCCAGCAGCTTGGAGGGGTTGAGGGACAGGGTCGGATCTGGAAACACCATATATTTT. Protein product: CASSLEGLRDRVGSGNTIYF. Complete variable domain (other parts from reference TRBV5-1 and TRBJ1-3): KAGVTQTPRYLIKTRGQQVTLSCSPISGHRSVSWYQQTPGQGLQFLFEYFSETQRNKGNFPGRFSGRQFSNSRSEMNVSTLELGDSALYLCASSLEGLRDRVGSGNTIYFGEGSWLTVV.

This clone was observed a single time. This rearrangement joins TRBV7-9 to TRBJ2-1, with 13 bases lining up with TRBD2. CDR1 is SEHNR, CDR2 FQNEAQ, per germline (reference sequence). CDR3 length: 19 amino acids. J lost 9 bases, V lost 4 bases, and 18 bases had no gene match. CDR3: CASSSPRTSGSSGRGEQFF. In DNA, the CDR3 is TGTGCCAGCAGCTCACCCCGGACTAGCGGGAGTTCTGGGCGCGGTGAGCAGTTCTTC.

Here the CDR3 reads CASSQVWSREQETQYF. The CDR3 DNA reads TGTGCCAGCAGCCAAGTTTGGTCTCGAGAGCAAGAGACCCAGTACTTC. This chain links TRBV4-2 with TRBJ2-5; D is undetermined. V lost 1 base to trimming and J lost 2 bases, with 14 bases between them. The CDR3 totals 16 residues. CDR1 LGHNA and CDR2 YNFKEQ come from the germline V gene.

This chain uses TRBV11-2 with TRBJ2-5, with D possibly being TRBD2 (6 bases). V lost 1 base to trimming and J lost 3 bases, with 12 bases between them. Germline V gene lookup returns CDR1 SGHAT and CDR2 FQNNGV. The CDR3 contains 15 residues. The CDR3: CASSLGGRREETQYF. CDR3 bases: TGTGCCAGCAGCTTAGGGGGGAGGAGGGAAGAGACCCAGTACTTC.

V usage is TRBV3-1 (or the pseudogene TRBV3-2) and J usage is TRBJ1-2; 11 nucleotides agree with TRBD1. The trim removed 1 base at V and 7 bases at J, leaving 5 bases unmatched. Germline values: CDR1 LGHDT, CDR2 YNNKEL (reference sequence). The CDR3 length is 15 residues. CDR3 in amino acids: CASSQGGTGGSGYTF. The DNA of the CDR3 is TGTGCCAGCAGCCAAGGTGGGACAGGGGGATCTGGCTACACCTTC.

On this clone: This same CDR3 is encoded by further DNA sequences in the sample. The rearrangement uses TRBV6-5 and TRBJ1-2, with D perhaps matching TRBD1 (6 bases). V was cut by 2 bases and J by 8 bases, with 12 bases left in between. This CDR3 is 13 amino acids long. In germline, CDR1 is MNHEY, CDR2 SVGAGI. This chain's CDR3 is CASSYGPGEGYTF. The DNA of the CDR3 is TGTGCCAGCAGTTACGGTCCAGGGGAGGGCTACACCTTC.

The rearrangement links TRBV7-2 to TRBJ1-6, with 8 bases that match TRBD1. This CDR3 contains 18 residues. Trimming took 5 bases from V and 0 from J; bases not matched to a gene: 9. Germline assignment: CDR1 SGHTA and CDR2 FQGNSA. The CDR3 reads CASSGTGRPSSYNSPLHF. The CDR3 coding sequence is TGTGCCAGCAGCGGGACAGGAAGACCTAGCTCCTATAATTCACCCCTCCACTTT.

The chain has TRBV3-1 (or the pseudogene TRBV3-2) and TRBJ2-6, with TRBD2 as a possible D gene (6 bases). CDR3 length: 18 residues. Germline values: CDR1 LGHDT, CDR2 YNNKEL (reference sequence). The V and J ends lost 2 bases and 0 bases respectively, with 14 bases between them. The CDR3 is CASSQNLGGYSGANVLTF. Written as DNA, the CDR3 is TGTGCCAGCAGCCAAAACTTGGGGGGTTACTCTGGGGCCAACGTCCTGACTTTC.

The chain joins TRBV4-1 to TRBJ2-5, with 10 bases fitting TRBD2. V shed 1 base and J 5 bases; nucleotides not matched to a gene: 7. The CDR3 is 16 residues long. Germline loops: CDR1 MGHRA, CDR2 YSYEKL. As DNA, the CDR3 is TGCGCCAGCAGCCAAGTGAAACTAGCGGGGTGGGAGACCCAGTACTTC. Translating it yields CASSQVKLAGWETQYF.

The genes are TRBV5-4 and TRBJ2-7, with 11 nucleotides matching TRBD2. Germline values: CDR1 SGHNT, CDR2 YYREEE (reference sequence). After removal of 3 bases from V and 5 bases from J, the junction contained 7 bases not matched to a gene. This CDR3 is 15 amino acids long. CDR3 nucleotides: TGTGCCAGCAGCTACGGGACTAGCGGTGCCAACGAGCAGTACTTC. Its protein is CASSYGTSGANEQYF. The whole variable domain, remainder taken from reference TRBV5-4 and TRBJ2-7, is ETGVTQSPTHLIKTRGQQVTLRCSSQSGHNTVSWYQQALGQGPQFIFQYYREEENGRGNFPPRFSGLQFPNYSSELNVNALELDDSALYLCASSYGTSGANEQYFGPGTRLTVT.

The J gene is TRBJ1-1, the V gene TRBV5-6; D gene ambiguous. The V end was cut by 0 bases, the J end by 6 bases, with 9 bases between. The CDR3 is 13 amino acids. Per germline, CDR1 SGHDT and CDR2 YYEEEE. CDR3 region: CASSLVEAPEAFF. The CDR3 DNA follows: TGTGCCAGCAGCTTGGTTGAGGCCCCTGAAGCTTTCTTT.

The chain recombines TRBV7-2 with TRBJ2-6; D perhaps matches TRBD2 (6 bases). The CDR3 contains 15 residues. V was trimmed by 5 bases and J by 0 bases, leaving 8 bases between them. The germline gives CDR1 SGHTA, CDR2 FQGNSA. CDR3 protein: CASSREFSGANVLTF. CDR3 bases: TGTGCCAGCAGCCGGGAGTTCTCTGGGGCCAACGTCCTGACTTTC. Filled out from reference TRBV7-2 and TRBJ2-6, the complete variable domain reads GAGVSQSPSNKVTEKGKDVELRCDPISGHTALYWYRQSLGQGLEFLIYFQGNSAPDKSGLPSDRFSAERTGGSVSTLTIQRTQQEDSAVYLCASSREFSGANVLTFGAGSRLTVL.

This chain uses TRBV6-1 with TRBJ1-1, with D perhaps matching TRBD1 (5 bases). The CDR3 runs 12 residues. Per the germline V gene, CDR1 is MNHNS and CDR2 is SASEGT. V lost 0 bases, J lost 7 bases, and 6 bases lay in between. CDR3 in amino acids: CASSEAQVEAFF. CDR3 coding DNA: TGTGCCAGCAGTGAAGCACAGGTTGAAGCTTTCTTT.

V gene TRBV6-5 combines with J gene TRBJ1-5; D gene uncertain. The germline V gene has CDR1 MNHEY and CDR2 SVGAGI. CDR3 length equals 13 residues. Trimming shortened V by 6 bases and J by 7 bases, and 13 bases separated the two germline ends. As DNA, the CDR3 is TGTGCCAGCAGCCAGACGGGTGGGCAGCCCCAGCATTTT. Its protein is CASSQTGGQPQHF.